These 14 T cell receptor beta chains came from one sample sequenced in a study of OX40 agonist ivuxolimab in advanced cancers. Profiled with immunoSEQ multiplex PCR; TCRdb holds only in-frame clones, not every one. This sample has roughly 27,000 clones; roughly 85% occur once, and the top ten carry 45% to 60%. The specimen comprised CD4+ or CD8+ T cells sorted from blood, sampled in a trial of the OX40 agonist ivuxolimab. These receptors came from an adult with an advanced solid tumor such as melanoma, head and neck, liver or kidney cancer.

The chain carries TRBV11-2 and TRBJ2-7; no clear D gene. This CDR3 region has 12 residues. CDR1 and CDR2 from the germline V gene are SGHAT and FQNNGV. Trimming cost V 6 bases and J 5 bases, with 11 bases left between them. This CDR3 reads CASRSARNEQYF. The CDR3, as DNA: TGTGCCAGCAGATCCGCGAGGAACGAGCAGTACTTC.

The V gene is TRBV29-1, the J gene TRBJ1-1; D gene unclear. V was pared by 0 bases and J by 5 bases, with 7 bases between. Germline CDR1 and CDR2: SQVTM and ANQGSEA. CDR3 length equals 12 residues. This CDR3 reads CSVEELGTEAFF. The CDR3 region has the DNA TGCAGCGTTGAAGAATTGGGAACTGAAGCTTTCTTT.

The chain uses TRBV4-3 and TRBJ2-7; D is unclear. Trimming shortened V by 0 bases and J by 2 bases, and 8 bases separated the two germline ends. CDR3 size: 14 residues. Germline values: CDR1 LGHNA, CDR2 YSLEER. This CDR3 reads CASSQEADTYEQYF. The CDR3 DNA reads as TGCGCCAGCAGCCAAGAGGCCGACACCTACGAGCAGTACTTC.

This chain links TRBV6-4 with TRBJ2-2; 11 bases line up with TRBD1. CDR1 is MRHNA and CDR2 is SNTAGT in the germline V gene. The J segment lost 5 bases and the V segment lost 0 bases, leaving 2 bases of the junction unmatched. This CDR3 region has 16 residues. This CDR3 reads CASSDSGQGETGELFF. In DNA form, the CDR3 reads TGTGCCAGCAGTGACTCGGGACAGGGGGAGACCGGGGAGCTGTTTTTT.

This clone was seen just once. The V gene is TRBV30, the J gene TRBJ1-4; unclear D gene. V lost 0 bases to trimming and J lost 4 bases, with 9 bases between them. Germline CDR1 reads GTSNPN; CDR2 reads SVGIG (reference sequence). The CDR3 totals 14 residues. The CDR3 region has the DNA TGTGCCTGGAGTGTTTCGGGCCATAATGAAAAACTGTTTTTT. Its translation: CAWSVSGHNEKLFF.

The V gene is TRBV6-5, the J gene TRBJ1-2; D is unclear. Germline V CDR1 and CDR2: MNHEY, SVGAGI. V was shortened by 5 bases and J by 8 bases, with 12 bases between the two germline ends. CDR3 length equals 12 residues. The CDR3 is CASSPGVTGYTF. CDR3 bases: TGTGCCAGCAGTCCCGGGGTCACGGGCTACACCTTC.

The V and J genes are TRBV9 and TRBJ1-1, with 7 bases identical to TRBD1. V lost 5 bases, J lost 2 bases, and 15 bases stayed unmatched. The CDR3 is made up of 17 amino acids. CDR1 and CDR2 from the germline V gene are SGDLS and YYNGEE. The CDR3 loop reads CASSEKGAGTFNTEAFF. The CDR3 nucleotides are TGTGCCAGCAGTGAGAAGGGGGCCGGAACTTTTAACACTGAAGCTTTCTTT.

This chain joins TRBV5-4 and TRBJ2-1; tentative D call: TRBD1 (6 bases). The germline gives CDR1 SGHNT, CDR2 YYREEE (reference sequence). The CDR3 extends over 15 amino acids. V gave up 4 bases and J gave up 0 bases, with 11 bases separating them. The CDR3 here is CASSAGQSSYNEQFF. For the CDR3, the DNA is TGTGCCAGCAGCGCCGGACAGAGCTCCTACAATGAGCAGTTCTTC. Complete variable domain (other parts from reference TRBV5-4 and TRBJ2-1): ETGVTQSPTHLIKTRGQQVTLRCSSQSGHNTVSWYQQALGQGPQFIFQYYREEENGRGNFPPRFSGLQFPNYSSELNVNALELDDSALYLCASSAGQSSYNEQFFGPGTRLTVL.

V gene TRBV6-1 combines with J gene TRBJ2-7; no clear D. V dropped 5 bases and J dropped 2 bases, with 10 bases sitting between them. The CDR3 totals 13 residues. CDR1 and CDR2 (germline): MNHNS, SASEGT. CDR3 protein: CASSPRTAYEQYF. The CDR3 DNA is TGTGCCAGCAGTCCCCGGACGGCCTACGAGCAGTACTTC.

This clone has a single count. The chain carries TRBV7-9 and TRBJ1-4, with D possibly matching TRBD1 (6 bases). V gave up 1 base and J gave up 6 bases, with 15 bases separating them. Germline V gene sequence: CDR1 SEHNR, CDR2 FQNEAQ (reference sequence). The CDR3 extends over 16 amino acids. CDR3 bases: TGTGCCAGCAGCTTAGACAGGGAGAATTTAGATGAAAAACTGTTTTTT. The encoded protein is CASSLDRENLDEKLFF.

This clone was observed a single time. CDR3 in DNA: TGTGCCAGCAGTGCTCAACGACAGGGCTATGCGAACACTGAAGCTTTCTTT. Translating gives CASSAQRQGYANTEAFF. The rearrangement uses TRBV27 and TRBJ1-1; TRBD1 aligns across 7 bases. CDR1 is MNHEY, CDR2 SMNVEV, per germline (reference sequence). The V segment lost 5 bases and the J segment 1 base; nucleotides outside the gene matches: 13. This CDR3 contains 17 residues.

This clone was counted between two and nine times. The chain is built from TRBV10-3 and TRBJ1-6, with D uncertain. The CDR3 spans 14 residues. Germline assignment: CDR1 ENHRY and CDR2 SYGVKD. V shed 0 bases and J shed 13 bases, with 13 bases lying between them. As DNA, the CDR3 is TGTGCCATCAGTGAGTCCGGCGGCCTCGACCCCCTCCACTTT. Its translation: CAISESGGLDPLHF.

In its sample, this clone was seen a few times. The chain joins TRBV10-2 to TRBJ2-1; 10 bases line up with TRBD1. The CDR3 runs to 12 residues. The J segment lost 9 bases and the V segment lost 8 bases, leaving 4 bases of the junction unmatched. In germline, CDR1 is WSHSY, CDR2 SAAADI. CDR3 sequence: CASAGQGTEQFF. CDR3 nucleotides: TGCGCCAGCGCGGGACAGGGGACTGAGCAGTTCTTC.

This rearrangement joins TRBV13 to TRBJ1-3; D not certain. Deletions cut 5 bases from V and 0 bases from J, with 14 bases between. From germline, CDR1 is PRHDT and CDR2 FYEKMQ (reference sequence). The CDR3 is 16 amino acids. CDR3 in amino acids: CASSTRRGDSGNTIYF. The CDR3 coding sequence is TGTGCCAGCAGCACACGTCGTGGGGACTCTGGAAACACCATATATTTT.